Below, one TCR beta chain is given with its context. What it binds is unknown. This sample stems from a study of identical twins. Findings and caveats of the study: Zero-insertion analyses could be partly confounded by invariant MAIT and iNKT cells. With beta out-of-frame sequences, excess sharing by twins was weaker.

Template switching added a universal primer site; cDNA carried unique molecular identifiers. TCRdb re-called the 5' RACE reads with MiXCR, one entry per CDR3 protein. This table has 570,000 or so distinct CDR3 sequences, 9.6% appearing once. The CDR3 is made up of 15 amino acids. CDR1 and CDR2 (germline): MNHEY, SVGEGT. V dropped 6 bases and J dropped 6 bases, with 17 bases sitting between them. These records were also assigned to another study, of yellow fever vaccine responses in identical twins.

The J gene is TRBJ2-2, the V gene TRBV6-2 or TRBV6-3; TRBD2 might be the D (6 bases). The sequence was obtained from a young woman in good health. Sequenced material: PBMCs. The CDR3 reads CASSPGTLGAGELFF. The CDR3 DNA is TGTGCCAGCAGCCCGGGGACTCTAGGTGCCGGGGAGCTGTTTTTT.